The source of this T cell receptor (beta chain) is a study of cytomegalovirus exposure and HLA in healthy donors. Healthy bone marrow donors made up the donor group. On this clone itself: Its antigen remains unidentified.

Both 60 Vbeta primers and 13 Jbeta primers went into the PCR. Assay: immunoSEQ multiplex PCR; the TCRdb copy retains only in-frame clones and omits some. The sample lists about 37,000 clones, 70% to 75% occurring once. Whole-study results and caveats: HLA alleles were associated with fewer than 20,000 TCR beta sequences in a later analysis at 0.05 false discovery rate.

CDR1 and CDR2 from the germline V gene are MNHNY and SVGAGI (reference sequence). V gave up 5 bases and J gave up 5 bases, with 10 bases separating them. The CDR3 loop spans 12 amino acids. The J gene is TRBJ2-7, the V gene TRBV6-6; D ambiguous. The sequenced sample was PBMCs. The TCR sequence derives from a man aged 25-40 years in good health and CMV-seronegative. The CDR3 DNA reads TGTGCCAGCAGTCCCCCAGAGGACGAGCAGTACTTC. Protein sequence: CASSPPEDEQYF.